This entry lists 15 T cell receptor beta chains sequenced from one sample in a study of tissue T cells after allogeneic stem cell transplantation. Clones were read by immunoSEQ multiplex PCR, and TCRdb kept only the in-frame ones, dropping some. This table has 7,500 to 10,000 clones, approximately 57% appearing once. The source material was tissue from the jejunum, sampled at autopsy. These receptors were collected from a woman aged 18-49 years with breast cancer.

This clone has a handful of counts. This chain connects TRBV24-1 to TRBJ2-7, with TRBD1 matching over 9 bases. Germline V gene sequence: CDR1 KGHDR, CDR2 SFDVKD. The trim removed 2 bases at V and 5 bases at J, leaving 6 bases unmatched. CDR3 length: 15 amino acids. CDR3 coding DNA: TGTGCCACCAGTGATTCCCGGACAGGGGCAAACGAGCAGTACTTC. Its translation: CATSDSRTGANEQYF.

This clone was seen a handful of times. V is TRBV7-2 and J is TRBJ2-2, with unresolved D. The germline V and J ends were trimmed by 1 base and 6 bases, with 3 bases remaining between them. The CDR3 extends over 12 amino acids. In germline, CDR1 is SGHTA, CDR2 FQGNSA. Written as DNA, the CDR3 is TGTGCCAGCAGCTTAGACCCCGGGGAGCTGTTTTTT. Its protein product is CASSLDPGELFF.

The table lists this clone with a count of one. The CDR3 DNA follows: TGTGCCAGCAGCTTAGCGCTGGGATCTACAGGGGATGGCAATCAGCCCCAGCATTTT. Translating it yields CASSLALGSTGDGNQPQHF. The chain couples TRBV7-9 to TRBJ1-5; 7 bases map to TRBD1. V lost 0 bases to trimming and J lost 2 bases; unmatched junction nucleotides: 13. The V gene's germline CDR1 is SEHNR and CDR2 FQNEAQ (reference sequence). The CDR3 sequence is 19 residues long. The complete variable domain, with remaining parts taken from reference TRBV7-9 and TRBJ1-5, reads DTGVSQNPRHKITKRGQNVTFRCDPISEHNRLYWYRQTLGQGPEFLTYFQNEAQLEKSRLLSDRFSAERPKGSFSTLEIQRTEQGDSAMYLCASSLALGSTGDGNQPQHFGDGTRLSIL.

This clone was counted only a few times. The chain carries TRBV6-2 or TRBV6-3 and TRBJ2-1; 7 positions match TRBD2. This CDR3 has 16 residues. The ends lost 0 bases at V and 8 bases at J; junction bases unmatched: 10. The germline V gene encodes CDR1 MNHEY and CDR2 SVGEGT. This CDR3 reads CASSYSAPSGYYEQFF. CDR3 nucleotide sequence: TGTGCCAGCAGTTACTCTGCGCCTAGCGGATACTATGAGCAGTTCTTC.

The V and J genes are TRBV29-1 and TRBJ2-7; the match to TRBD2 covers 14 bases. The CDR3 has 14 residues. Germline CDR1 is SQVTM and CDR2 is ANQGSEA. The junction had 5 bases not matched to a gene; V was cut back by 6 bases and J by 4 bases. The CDR3 DNA is TGCAGCGTGTCCGGGACTAGCGGGAGTTACGAGCAGTACTTC. Its protein is CSVSGTSGSYEQYF.

This clone was recorded once. The chain is built from TRBV15 and TRBJ2-1; the match to TRBD1 covers 9 bases. The junction had 6 bases not matched to a gene; V was cut back by 4 bases and J by 2 bases. This CDR3 spans 16 amino acids. From germline, CDR1 is LNHNV and CDR2 YYDKDF (reference sequence). The CDR3 nucleotides read TGTGCCACCAGCATGGAAGGGACAGGGACCTACAATGAGCAGTTCTTC. Translating it yields CATSMEGTGTYNEQFF.

This sequence joins TRBV4-3 and TRBJ2-5; TRBD2 aligns across 8 bases. The trim removed 0 bases at V and 1 base at J, leaving 10 bases unmatched. Germline V CDR1 and CDR2: LGHNA, YSLEER. This CDR3 has 18 amino acids. Here the CDR3 reads CASSQDSYGGGPQETQYF. DNA of the CDR3: TGCGCCAGCAGCCAAGATTCGTACGGGGGGGGGCCCCAAGAGACCCAGTACTTC.

This chain connects TRBV5-5 to TRBJ2-3; no reliable D call. Germline V gene sequence: CDR1 SGHKS, CDR2 YYEKEE (reference sequence). V gave up 0 bases and J gave up 5 bases, with 10 bases separating them. This CDR3 contains 14 residues. CDR3 region: CASSLERVIDTQYF. The CDR3 coding sequence is TGTGCCAGCAGCTTGGAAAGGGTTATAGATACGCAGTATTTT.

This clone was picked up a small number of times. The CDR3 coding sequence is TGCGCCAGCAGTCCTCGGGACAGAGAACCCCAAGAGACCCAGTACTTC. Its protein product is CASSPRDREPQETQYF. V is TRBV23-1 and J is TRBJ2-5; 7 positions match TRBD1. TRBV23-1 is known as an ORF, though its function is uncertain. Unmatched junction bases numbered 9, after V lost 4 bases and J lost 1 base. This CDR3 has 16 amino acids.

This clone was observed a handful of times. The V and J genes are TRBV10-3 and TRBJ2-1, with a possible D match to TRBD2 (5 bases). Trimming removed 6 bases from V and 0 bases from J, with 21 bases in between. The CDR3 extends over 18 amino acids. The germline V gene has CDR1 ENHRY and CDR2 SYGVKD. In DNA form, the CDR3 reads TGTGCCATCAGGCCTGATACTTTTACGGGGAGCTCCTACAATGAGCAGTTCTTC. Protein: CAIRPDTFTGSSYNEQFF.

J is TRBJ2-7 and V is TRBV7-2, with 9 bases aligning to TRBD1. Trimming at V came to 5 bases and at J to 2 bases, leaving 7 bases not matched to a gene. The CDR3 loop spans 15 amino acids. Looked up from germline, CDR1 is SGHTA and CDR2 is FQGNSA. CDR3 residues: CASSPSGTGTYEQYF. DNA for the CDR3: TGTGCCAGCAGCCCGTCGGGGACAGGGACCTACGAGCAGTACTTC.

This clone was recorded once. This rearrangement joins TRBV7-2 to TRBJ1-1; TRBD1 aligns across 7 bases. This CDR3 comprises 14 residues. CDR1 and CDR2 (germline): SGHTA, FQGNSA. With V trimmed by 0 bases and J by 11 bases, 9 bases remained unmatched. The CDR3 reads CASSLAGEGASAFF. Written as DNA, the CDR3 is TGTGCCAGCAGCTTAGCGGGGGAGGGGGCCAGTGCTTTCTTT.

The genes are TRBV11-2 and TRBJ2-3, with 9 bases that match TRBD2. Germline lookup yields CDR1 SGHAT and CDR2 FQNNGV. V shed 0 bases and J 5 bases; nucleotides not matched to a gene: 15. The length of the CDR3 is 19 residues. CDR3 sequence: CASSLDHLALAGVEDTQYF. The CDR3 region has the DNA TGTGCCAGCAGCTTAGACCACTTGGCCTTAGCGGGGGTGGAAGATACGCAGTATTTT.

The chain links TRBV6-2 or TRBV6-3 to TRBJ1-4; D possibly corresponds to TRBD1 (6 bases). The V and J ends lost 5 bases and 12 bases respectively, with 13 bases between them. The CDR3 is 12 amino acids. The germline V gene encodes CDR1 MNHEY and CDR2 SVGEGT. CDR3 sequence reads: CASSAPGDELFF. Here the CDR3 DNA reads TGTGCCAGCAGTGCACCAGGGGATGAACTGTTTTTT.

The rearrangement joins TRBV3-1 (or the pseudogene TRBV3-2) to TRBJ1-3; the D gene is possibly TRBD1 (5 bases). Germline assignment: CDR1 LGHDT and CDR2 YNNKEL (reference sequence). This CDR3 is built from 19 residues. V was pared by 0 bases and J by 0 bases, with 18 bases between. The CDR3 nucleotides are TGTGCCAGCAGCCAAGATATTGCCCTTCTGGGGGGCTCTGGAAACACCATATATTTT. Translated, it gives CASSQDIALLGGSGNTIYF.